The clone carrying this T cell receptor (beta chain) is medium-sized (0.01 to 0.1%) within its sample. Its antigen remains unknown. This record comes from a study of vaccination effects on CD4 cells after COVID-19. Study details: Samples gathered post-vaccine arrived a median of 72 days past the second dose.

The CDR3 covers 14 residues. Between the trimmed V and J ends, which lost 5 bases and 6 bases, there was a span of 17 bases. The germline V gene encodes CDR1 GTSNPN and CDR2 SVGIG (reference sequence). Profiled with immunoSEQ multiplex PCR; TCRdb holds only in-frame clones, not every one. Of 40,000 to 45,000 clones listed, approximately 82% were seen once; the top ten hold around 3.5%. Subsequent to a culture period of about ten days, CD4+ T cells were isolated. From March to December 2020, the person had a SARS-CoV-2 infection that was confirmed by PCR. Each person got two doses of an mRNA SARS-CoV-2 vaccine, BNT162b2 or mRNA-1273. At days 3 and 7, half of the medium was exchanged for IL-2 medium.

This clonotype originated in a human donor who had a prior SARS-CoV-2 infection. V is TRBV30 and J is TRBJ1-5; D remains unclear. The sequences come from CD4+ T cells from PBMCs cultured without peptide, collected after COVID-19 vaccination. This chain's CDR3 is CAWSLYALGQPQHF. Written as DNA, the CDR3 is TGTGCCTGGTCTCTGTATGCGCTGGGTCAGCCCCAGCATTTT. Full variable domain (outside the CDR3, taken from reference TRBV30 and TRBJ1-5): SQTIHQWPATLVQPVGSPLSLECTVEGTSNPNLYWYRQAAGRGLQLLFYSVGIGQISSEVPQNLSASRPQDRQFILSSKKLLLSDSGFYLCAWSLYALGQPQHFGDGTRLSIL.